Below, 24 T cell receptor beta chains from the same sample are listed, as sequenced in a study of blood T cell repertoires in COVID-19. Clones were read by immunoSEQ multiplex PCR, and TCRdb kept only the in-frame ones, dropping some. The profile shows hundreds of thousands of clones, roughly 89% of them singletons. The sample taken for sequencing was peripheral blood. The receptor source for this set is a middle-aged man with acute or convalescent COVID-19.

This clone was seen a few times. The chain has TRBV7-9 and TRBJ1-2; D gene uncertain. Germline V CDR1 and CDR2: SEHNR, FQNEAQ (reference sequence). V shed 5 bases and J shed 6 bases, with 19 bases lying between them. This CDR3 has 15 residues. The CDR3 sequence: CASSVPRGSENGYTF. The CDR3 DNA reads as TGTGCCAGCAGCGTCCCACGGGGTTCCGAGAATGGCTACACCTTC.

V is TRBV7-2 and J is TRBJ1-2, with D perhaps TRBD1 (6 bases). V was shortened by 5 bases and J by 5 bases, with 12 bases between the two germline ends. Germline V gives CDR1 SGHTA, CDR2 FQGNSA. There are 13 residues in the CDR3. The CDR3 DNA follows: TGTGCCAGCAGCCCGGACAGCCAGTATGGCTACACCTTC. It specifies CASSPDSQYGYTF.

This clone was seen a single time. V usage is TRBV11-2 and J usage is TRBJ2-3; 10 bases agree with TRBD2. This CDR3 contains 16 residues. Germline assignment: CDR1 SGHAT and CDR2 FQNNGV. V gave up 1 base and J gave up 6 bases; unmatched junction bases: 7. The DNA of the CDR3 is TGTGCCAGCAGCTTAGTTGGGCTAGCGGGGGTGGATACGCAGTATTTT. Residues: CASSLVGLAGVDTQYF.

The V gene is TRBV29-1, the J gene TRBJ1-6, with 8 bases matching TRBD1. The CDR3 length is 13 residues. CDR1 and CDR2 (germline): SQVTM, ANQGSEA. V was pared by 6 bases and J by 9 bases, with 7 bases of the junction left unmatched. The CDR3, as DNA: TGCAGCGTAAAGGACAGGGAGGGTTCACCCCTCCACTTT. It encodes CSVKDREGSPLHF.

The chain combines TRBV6-5 with TRBJ2-2; 7 bases are shared with TRBD1. The CDR3 is made up of 15 amino acids. The J segment lost 8 bases and the V segment lost 7 bases, leaving 13 bases of the junction unmatched. Germline V gene sequence: CDR1 MNHEY, CDR2 SVGAGI. CDR3 loop: CASTVTGTALGELFF. The CDR3 DNA follows: TGTGCCAGCACTGTAACCGGGACAGCTTTAGGGGAGCTGTTTTTT.

This chain joins TRBV10-1 and TRBJ1-1; no firm D call. Trimming cost V 4 bases and J 3 bases, with 9 bases left between them. This CDR3 has 13 amino acids. Germline CDR1 reads WNHNN; CDR2 reads SYGVQD (reference sequence). The CDR3 spells CASSVLIDTEAFF. The DNA of the CDR3 is TGCGCCAGCAGTGTCCTTATAGACACTGAAGCTTTCTTT.

The chain links TRBV5-1 to TRBJ1-5; D unresolved. Trimming removed 3 bases from V and 1 base from J, with 17 bases in between. CDR3 length equals 17 residues. Germline V gives CDR1 SGHRS, CDR2 YFSETQ. For the CDR3, the DNA is TGCGCCAGCAGCTGGAGCCCCCTTGATGGGAGCAATCAGCCCCAGCATTTT. Translating it yields CASSWSPLDGSNQPQHF. Using reference TRBV5-1 and TRBJ1-5 for the parts outside the CDR3, the full variable domain is KAGVTQTPRYLIKTRGQQVTLSCSPISGHRSVSWYQQTPGQGLQFLFEYFSETQRNKGNFPGRFSGRQFSNSRSEMNVSTLELGDSALYLCASSWSPLDGSNQPQHFGDGTRLSIL.

The rearrangement links TRBV6-5 to TRBJ2-1; D might be TRBD2 (6 bases). The CDR3 is made up of 13 amino acids. Trimming took off 6 bases at V and 9 bases at J, with 15 bases between the two ends. Germline V lookup: CDR1 MNHEY, CDR2 SVGAGI. CDR3 bases: TGTGCCAGCAGCGAGATCACTAGCATTGAGCAGTTCTTC. It specifies CASSEITSIEQFF.

J is TRBJ2-7 and V is TRBV19, with 9 positions matching TRBD1. Germline assignment: CDR1 LNHDA and CDR2 SQIVND (reference sequence). CDR3 length: 16 amino acids. The junction had 15 bases not matched to a gene; V was cut back by 7 bases and J by 5 bases. The DNA of the CDR3 is TGTGCCAGTACTTTCGGGACGGTACAGGGGGCCCACGAGCAGTACTTC. As protein: CASTFGTVQGAHEQYF.

The chain employs TRBV5-6 and TRBJ1-4; 9 bases are a match to TRBD1. Per germline, CDR1 SGHDT and CDR2 YYEEEE. This CDR3 comprises 16 residues. V was clipped by 1 base and J by 6 bases; unmatched bases: 7. The CDR3 DNA reads as TGTGCCAGCAGCTTGACGGGACAGGGTAACCATGAAAAACTGTTTTTT. Its protein is CASSLTGQGNHEKLFF. The full variable domain, rest sourced from reference TRBV5-6 and TRBJ1-4, is DAGVTQSPTHLIKTRGQQVTLRCSPKSGHDTVSWYQQALGQGPQFIFQYYEEEERQRGNFPDRFSGHQFPNYSSELNVNALLLGDSALYLCASSLTGQGNHEKLFFGSGTQLSVL.

Here the CDR3 reads CSVEEQDGYTF. CDR3 in DNA: TGCAGCGTTGAAGAACAGGATGGCTACACCTTC. The genes are TRBV29-1 and TRBJ1-2; tentative D call: TRBD1 (5 bases). The ends were cut back, 0 bases at V and 6 bases at J, with 5 bases in the middle. The germline V gene has CDR1 SQVTM and CDR2 ANQGSEA. CDR3 size: 11 residues.

The chain combines TRBV27 with TRBJ2-7, with D uncertain. Trimming cost V 3 bases and J 0 bases, with 6 bases left between them. The CDR3 has 13 residues. CDR1 and CDR2 from the germline V gene are MNHEY and SMNVEV (reference sequence). The CDR3 sequence is CASSFSPSYEQYF. CDR3 coding DNA: TGTGCCAGCAGTTTCAGTCCCTCCTACGAGCAGTACTTC.

This chain uses TRBV24-1 with TRBJ2-5, with a weak D call TRBD2 (6 bases). CDR3 size: 15 residues. The germline V gene has CDR1 KGHDR and CDR2 SFDVKD. V lost 2 bases to trimming and J lost 5 bases, with 14 bases between them. CDR3 amino acids: CATSDSGAGRETQYF. For the CDR3, the DNA is TGTGCCACCAGTGATTCCGGGGCGGGAAGGGAGACCCAGTACTTC.

There are a few counts of this clone. The chain combines TRBV15 with TRBJ1-1; TRBD1 might be the D (6 bases). This CDR3 region has 16 residues. Trimming stripped 1 base from V and 2 bases from J, with 14 bases between. Germline loops: CDR1 LNHNV, CDR2 YYDKDF (reference sequence). The CDR3 DNA reads as TGTGCCACCAGCAGAGTCCGAACAGGGCCAAACACTGAAGCTTTCTTT. Protein product: CATSRVRTGPNTEAFF.

The V call is TRBV7-6, the J call TRBJ1-2; possible D gene TRBD1, 6 bases. V was clipped by 6 bases and J by 4 bases, with 15 bases between them. The CDR3 consists of 14 residues. CDR1 is SGHVS and CDR2 is FNYEAQ in the germline V gene. CDR3 sequence: CASSPRGGSYGYTF. CDR3 coding DNA: TGTGCCAGCAGTCCTAGGGGGGGTAGCTATGGCTACACCTTC.

In regard to this clone: Within the sample, other DNA sequences also encode this same CDR3. The chain is built from TRBV5-1 and TRBJ2-7; 12 bases fit TRBD1. This CDR3 has 15 residues. J lost 4 bases, V lost 4 bases, and 6 bases had no gene match. Germline lookup yields CDR1 SGHRS and CDR2 YFSETQ. The CDR3 DNA sequence: TGCGCCAGCAGCCCAAAGGGACAGGGGGCGTACGAGCAGTACTTC. Translating it yields CASSPKGQGAYEQYF.

There are many counts of this clone. The rearrangement joins TRBV9 to TRBJ1-3; D unclear. The CDR3 consists of 12 residues. The germline CDR1 and CDR2 sequences are SGDLS and YYNGEE. V lost 2 bases and J 8 bases, leaving 8 bases between the germline ends. In DNA form, the CDR3 reads TGTGCCAGCAGCGTTTACGAGGACACCATATATTTT. This encodes CASSVYEDTIYF.

Here the CDR3 reads CASSQAGGSRNEQFF. In nucleotides, the CDR3 is TGTGCCAGCAGCCAAGCGGGGGGGAGCCGCAATGAGCAGTTCTTC. The V and J genes are TRBV4-2 and TRBJ2-1; TRBD2 matches 8 bases. With 1 base clipped from V and 6 bases from J, the junction kept 5 bases outside the gene matches. The CDR3 loop spans 15 amino acids. CDR1 and CDR2 (germline): LGHNA, YNFKEQ.

The rearrangement uses TRBV5-5 and TRBJ1-1; tentatively, D is TRBD1 (5 bases). V lost 0 bases and J 5 bases, leaving 14 bases between the germline ends. CDR3 length: 15 amino acids. The germline gives CDR1 SGHKS, CDR2 YYEKEE (reference sequence). The CDR3 nucleotides are TGTGCCAGCAGCTTGGAGTGGATCAGGGAAACTGAAGCTTTCTTT. Encoded protein: CASSLEWIRETEAFF.

This chain joins TRBV3-1 (or the pseudogene TRBV3-2) and TRBJ1-1; D unclear. This CDR3 has 13 residues. Germline V gene lookup returns CDR1 LGHDT and CDR2 YNNKEL (reference sequence). V was trimmed by 3 bases and J by 7 bases, leaving 12 bases between them. CDR3 nucleotide sequence: TGTGCCAGCAGCCAGTACTCTGAGGGTGAAGCTTTCTTT. It is translated as CASSQYSEGEAFF.

In this sample, this clone turned up once. This chain links TRBV2 with TRBJ1-6, with D maybe TRBD1 (5 bases). The CDR3 sequence is 14 residues long. V was trimmed by 11 bases and J by 5 bases, leaving 16 bases between them. The germline CDR1 and CDR2 sequences are SNHLY and FYNNEI. CDR3 coding DNA: TGTGCCGGACAAACAGGTTTAAATAATTCACCCCTCCACTTT. This encodes CAGQTGLNNSPLHF. Full variable domain (rest looked up from reference TRBV2 and TRBJ1-6): EPEVTQTPSHQVTQMGQEVILRCVPISNHLYFYWYRQILGQKVEFLVSFYNNEISEKSEIFDDQFSVERPDGSNFTLKIRSTKLEDSAMYFCAGQTGLNNSPLHFGNGTRLTVT.

This chain links TRBV19 with TRBJ1-1; 7 bases fit TRBD1. The germline V gene encodes CDR1 LNHDA and CDR2 SQIVND (reference sequence). This CDR3 is 15 amino acids long. With 5 bases clipped from V and 6 bases from J, the junction kept 12 bases outside the gene matches. The CDR3: CASSLPQGGRAEAFF. The CDR3 DNA reads as TGTGCCAGTAGTCTCCCTCAGGGGGGTAGAGCTGAAGCTTTCTTT.

The chain joins TRBV12-3 or TRBV12-4 to TRBJ1-2; D remains unclear. This CDR3 region has 12 residues. V shed 4 bases and J shed 5 bases, with 8 bases lying between them. CDR3 in DNA: TGTGCCAGCAGTTCGGCGGTATATGGCTACACCTTC. It encodes CASSSAVYGYTF.

In its sample, this clone was seen once. The rearrangement uses TRBV5-4 and TRBJ2-1, with a tentative D call TRBD2 (6 bases). The V gene lost 0 bases and the J gene lost 7 bases, with 14 bases spanning the gap. Germline loops: CDR1 SGHNT, CDR2 YYREEE (reference sequence). The CDR3 runs to 15 residues. The CDR3 DNA sequence: TGTGCCAGCAGCTTGGAGACGGGGGAATGGAATGAGCAGTTCTTC. This translates into CASSLETGEWNEQFF.